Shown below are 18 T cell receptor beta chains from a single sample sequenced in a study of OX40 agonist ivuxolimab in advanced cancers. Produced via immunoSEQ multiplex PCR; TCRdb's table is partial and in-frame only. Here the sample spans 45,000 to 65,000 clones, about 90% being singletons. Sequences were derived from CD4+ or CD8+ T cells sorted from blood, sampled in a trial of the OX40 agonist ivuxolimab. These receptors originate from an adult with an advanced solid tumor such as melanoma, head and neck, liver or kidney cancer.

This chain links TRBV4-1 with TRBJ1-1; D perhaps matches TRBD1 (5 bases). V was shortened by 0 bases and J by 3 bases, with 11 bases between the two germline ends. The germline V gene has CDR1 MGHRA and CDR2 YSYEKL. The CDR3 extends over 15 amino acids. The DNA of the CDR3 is TGCGCCAGCAGCCAAGATCGGCAGGGTGACACTGAAGCTTTCTTT. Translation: CASSQDRQGDTEAFF.

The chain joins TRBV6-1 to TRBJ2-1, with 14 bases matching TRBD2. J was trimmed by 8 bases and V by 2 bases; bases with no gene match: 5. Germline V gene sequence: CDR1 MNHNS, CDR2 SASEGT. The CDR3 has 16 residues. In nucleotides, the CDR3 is TGTGCCAGCAGTGAATATGGGACTAGCGGGAGCTATGAGCAGTTCTTC. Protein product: CASSEYGTSGSYEQFF.

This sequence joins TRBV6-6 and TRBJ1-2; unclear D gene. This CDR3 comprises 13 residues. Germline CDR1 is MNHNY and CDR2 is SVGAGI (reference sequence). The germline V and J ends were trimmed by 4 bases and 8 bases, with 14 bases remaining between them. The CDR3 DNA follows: TGTGCCAGCAGTTCAAGCGCCGTGATAGGCTACACCTTC. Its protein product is CASSSSAVIGYTF.

CDR3: CASSDTGNTDTQYF. The CDR3, as DNA: TGTGCCAGCAGTGATACAGGGAATACAGATACGCAGTATTTT. The chain is built from TRBV25-1 and TRBJ2-3, with D possibly being TRBD1 (6 bases). CDR3 length: 14 residues. V was clipped by 3 bases and J by 3 bases, with 10 bases between them. Germline V gives CDR1 MGHDK, CDR2 SYGVNS.

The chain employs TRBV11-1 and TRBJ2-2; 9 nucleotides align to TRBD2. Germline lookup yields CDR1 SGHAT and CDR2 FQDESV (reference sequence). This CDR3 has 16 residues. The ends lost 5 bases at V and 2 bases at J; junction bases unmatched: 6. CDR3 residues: CASSLLAGANTGELFF. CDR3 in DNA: TGTGCCAGCAGCCTCTTAGCGGGGGCCAACACCGGGGAGCTGTTTTTT.

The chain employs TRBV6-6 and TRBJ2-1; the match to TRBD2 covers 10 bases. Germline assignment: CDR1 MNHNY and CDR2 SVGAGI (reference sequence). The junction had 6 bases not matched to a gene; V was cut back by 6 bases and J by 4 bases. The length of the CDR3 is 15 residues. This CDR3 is CASSFSGGAYNEQFF. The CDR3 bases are TGTGCCAGCAGCTTCAGCGGGGGGGCTTACAATGAGCAGTTCTTC.

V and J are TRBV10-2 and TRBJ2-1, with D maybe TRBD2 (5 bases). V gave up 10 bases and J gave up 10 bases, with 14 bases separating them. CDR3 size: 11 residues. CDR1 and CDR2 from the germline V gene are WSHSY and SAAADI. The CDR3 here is CAIGVDGEQFF. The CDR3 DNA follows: TGCGCCATCGGGGTTGACGGAGAGCAGTTCTTC.

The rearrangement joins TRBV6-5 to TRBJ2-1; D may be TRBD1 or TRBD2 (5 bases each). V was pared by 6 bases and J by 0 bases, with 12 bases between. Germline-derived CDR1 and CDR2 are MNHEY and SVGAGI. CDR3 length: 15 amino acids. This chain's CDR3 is CASRRDGSSYNEQFF. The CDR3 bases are TGTGCCAGCAGACGGGACGGAAGCTCCTACAATGAGCAGTTCTTC.

CDR3: CASSVEGETQYF. The CDR3 coding sequence is TGTGCCAGCAGCGTAGAGGGAGAGACCCAGTACTTC. The J gene is TRBJ2-5, the V gene TRBV9; no definite D call. Looked up from germline, CDR1 is SGDLS and CDR2 is YYNGEE. V lost 0 bases and J 4 bases, leaving 4 bases between the germline ends. This CDR3 has 12 amino acids. Together with reference TRBV9 and TRBJ2-5, the CDR3 gives the full variable domain: DSGVTQTPKHLITATGQRVTLRCSPRSGDLSVYWYQQSLDQGLQFLIQYYNGEERAKGNILERFSAQQFPDLHSELNLSSLELGDSALYFCASSVEGETQYFGPGTRLLVL.

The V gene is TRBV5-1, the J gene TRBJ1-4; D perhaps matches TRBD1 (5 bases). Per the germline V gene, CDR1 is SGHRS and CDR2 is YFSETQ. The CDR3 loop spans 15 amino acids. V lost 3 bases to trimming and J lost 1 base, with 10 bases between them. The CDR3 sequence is CASSWGRVTNEKLFF. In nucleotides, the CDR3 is TGCGCCAGCAGCTGGGGACGGGTAACTAATGAAAAACTGTTTTTT.

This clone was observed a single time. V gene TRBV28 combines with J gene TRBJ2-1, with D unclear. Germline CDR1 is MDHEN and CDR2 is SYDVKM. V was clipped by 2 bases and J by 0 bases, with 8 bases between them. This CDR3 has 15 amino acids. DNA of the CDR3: TGTGCCAGCAGTTTACGAGGAAGCTCCTACAATGAGCAGTTCTTC. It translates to CASSLRGSSYNEQFF.

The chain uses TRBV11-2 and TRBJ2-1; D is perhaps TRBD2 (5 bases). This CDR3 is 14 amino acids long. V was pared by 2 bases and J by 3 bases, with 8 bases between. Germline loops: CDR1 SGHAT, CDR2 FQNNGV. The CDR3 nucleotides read TGTGCCAGCAGCTTAACGGGGAGCTACAATGAGCAGTTCTTC. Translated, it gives CASSLTGSYNEQFF.

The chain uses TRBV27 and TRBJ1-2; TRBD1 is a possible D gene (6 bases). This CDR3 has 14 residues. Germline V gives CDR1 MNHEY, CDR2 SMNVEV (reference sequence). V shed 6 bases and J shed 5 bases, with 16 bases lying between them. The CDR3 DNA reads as TGTGCCAGCAGCCCCACACAGGGAAGGTATGGCTACACCTTC. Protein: CASSPTQGRYGYTF.

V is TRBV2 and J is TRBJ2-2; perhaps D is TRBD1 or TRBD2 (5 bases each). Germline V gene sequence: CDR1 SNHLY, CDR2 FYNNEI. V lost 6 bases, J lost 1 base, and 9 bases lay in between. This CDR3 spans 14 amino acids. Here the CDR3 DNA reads TGTGCCAGCAGGGGGACGGAGAACACCGGGGAGCTGTTTTTT. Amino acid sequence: CASRGTENTGELFF.

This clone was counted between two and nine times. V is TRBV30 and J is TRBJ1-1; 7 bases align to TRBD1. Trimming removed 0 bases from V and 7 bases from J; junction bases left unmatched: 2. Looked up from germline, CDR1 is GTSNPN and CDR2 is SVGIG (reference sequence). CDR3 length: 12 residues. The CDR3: CAWSVRDSEAFF. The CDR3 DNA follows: TGTGCCTGGAGTGTACGGGACAGTGAAGCTTTCTTT.

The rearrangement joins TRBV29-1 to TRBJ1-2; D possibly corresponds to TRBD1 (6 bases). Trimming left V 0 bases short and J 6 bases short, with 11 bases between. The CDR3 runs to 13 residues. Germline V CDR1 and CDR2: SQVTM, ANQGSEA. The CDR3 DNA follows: TGCAGCGTTGAAGAAGGGGGTAGCGATGGCTACACCTTC. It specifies CSVEEGGSDGYTF.

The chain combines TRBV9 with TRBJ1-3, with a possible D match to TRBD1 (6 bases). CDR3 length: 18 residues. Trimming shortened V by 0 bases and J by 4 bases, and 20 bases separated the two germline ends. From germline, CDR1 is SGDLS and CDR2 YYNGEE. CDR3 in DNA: TGTGCCAGCAGCGTAGGACAGGAGTTGAGGATACCCGGAAACACCATATATTTT. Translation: CASSVGQELRIPGNTIYF.

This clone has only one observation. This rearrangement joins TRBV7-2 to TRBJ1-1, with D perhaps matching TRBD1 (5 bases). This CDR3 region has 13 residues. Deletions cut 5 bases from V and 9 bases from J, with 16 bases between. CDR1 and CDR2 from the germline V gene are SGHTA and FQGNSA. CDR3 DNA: TGTGCCAGCAGCCAAACAGGTTTTATGAAAGCTTTCTTT. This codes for CASSQTGFMKAFF.